This T cell receptor beta chain was captured by sequencing in a study of cytomegalovirus exposure and HLA in healthy donors. Study-level findings and limits: V- and J-gene trimming in TCR beta was tied to a missense DCLRE1C variant by an analysis performed later. Specificity for CMV antigens was confirmed in vitro for three of the CMV-associated chains. For most subjects, TCR beta sequences were reported to predict HLA-A and HLA-B alleles with accuracy.

The PCR made use of 60 Vbeta and 13 Jbeta primers. The authors' processing: The count from a later analysis was about 80 million unique TCR beta chains, 9.5 million to 11 million of them shared. The repertoire was sequenced with immunoSEQ multiplex PCR; TCRdb's copy has only in-frame clones and lacks some. That table is the source of V, J and clone size, and D and trimming were worked out from the DNA. Of roughly 99,000 clones listed, approximately 80% were seen once; the top ten hold over 15%. For this clone: No antigen is known for it.

Material: PBMCs. The TCR comes from a man between 60 and 70 years old in good health and CMV-seropositive.

The CDR3 here is CSVKDLQGQTEAFF. In nucleotides, the CDR3 is TGCAGCGTTAAGGACCTACAGGGCCAAACGGAAGCTTTCTTT. This chain joins TRBV29-1 and TRBJ1-1, with TRBD1 as a possible D gene (6 bases). The CDR3 is 14 residues long. V gave up 5 bases and J gave up 8 bases, with 21 bases separating them. In germline, CDR1 is SQVTM, CDR2 ANQGSEA.